A selection of T cell receptor beta chains follows, all from one sample in a study of T cells in Graves' hyperthyroidism and ophthalmopathy. Using its own MiXCR run on the multiplex PCR reads, TCRdb lists one record per CDR3 protein. The top ten hold 8% to 9% of the sample, which has about 840,000 distinct CDR3 sequences, about 38% seen once. Specimen: blood. Source of these receptors: a man aged 18 to 30 with Graves' hyperthyroidism. Each CDR3 is given with its conserved first and last residue. The D gene is left open where the match is weak. Expanded clones are given a class, and other clones once, few, many or no size at all.

- | TRBD1 | TRBJ1-6 | TRBV7-8 | TGTGCCAGCAGCCCGGACAGGTTCCATAATTCACCCCTCCACTTT | CASSPDRFHNSPLHF
many | - | TRBJ2-7 | TRBV7-3 | TGTGCCAGCAGTTTGTCCGGGACCCCCGCCTACGAGCAGTACTTC | CASSLSGTPAYEQYF
- | TRBD1 | TRBJ2-5 | TRBV7-9 | TGTGCCAGCGATATTGGGACAGACTTCACCGGGACACAAGGGGAGACCCAGTACTTC | CASDIGTDFTGTQGETQYF
- | - | TRBJ1-1 | TRBV19 | TGTGCCAGTAGTATTATCTCCAGGGGCTCTGAAGCTTTCTTT | CASSIISRGSEAFF
- | - | TRBJ1-4 | TRBV7-9 | TGCGCCAGCAGCCAAGAAGGTGCTGGTGAAAAACTGTTTTTT | CASSQEGAGEKLFF
few | - | TRBJ2-7 | TRBV7-9 | TGTGCCAGCAGCCGGTCGGGGCCAGGGCTCTCCTACGAGCAGTACTTC | CASSRSGPGLSYEQYF
- | - | TRBJ2-2 | TRBV9 | TGTGCCAGCACCGATTGGGCTAGCCGGTCCGGGGAGCTGTTTTTT | CASTDWASRSGELFF
- | - | TRBJ1-6 | TRBV7-8 | TGTGCCAGCAGCTCCCCGCGGGGGCAGGGGAGATCACCCCTCCACTTT | CASSSPRGQGRSPLHF
- | - | TRBJ1-1 | TRBV29-1 | TGCAGCGTTGTTCCCCGTGTATATTCGGGGGCTGAAGCTTTCTTT | CSVVPRVYSGAEAFF
many | - | TRBJ2-7 | TRBV2 | TGTGCCACCCGGACAGCACCCTACGAGCAGTACTTC | CATRTAPYEQYF
- | - | TRBJ1-4 | TRBV11-3 | TGTGCCAGCAGCGCCCACCGGGGAAATGAAAAACTGTTTTTT | CASSAHRGNEKLFF
- | TRBD1 | TRBJ1-1 | TRBV6-6 | TGTGCCAGCAACGCGGGACAGGGTGCCACTGAAGCTTTCTTT | CASNAGQGATEAFF
- | TRBD2 | TRBJ2-6 | TRBV27 | TGTGCCAGCAGTTTGTCTAGCGGGAGGGCTGGGGCCAACGTCCTGACTTTC | CASSLSSGRAGANVLTF
- | TRBD2 | TRBJ2-5 | TRBV20-1 | TGCAGTGCTTCTCTAGCGGGGGGAGAGACCCAGTACTTC | CSASLAGGETQYF
- | - | TRBJ2-5 | TRBV29-1 | TGCAGCGTTGGCGGGTACCGAGAGACCCAGTACTTC | CSVGGYRETQYF
- | - | TRBJ1-1 | TRBV7-9 | TGTGCCAGCAGCTTACGCCAGGGCGGGAACACTGAAGCTTCCTTT | CASSLRQGGNTEASF
many | - | TRBJ2-7 | TRBV7-9 | TGTGCCAGCAGCTTAGGATCGGGCGAGCAGTACTTC | CASSLGSGEQYF
once | - | TRBJ1-1 | TRBV29-1 | TGCAGCAGCCAAGATCCAGGGGTGAACACTGAAGCTTTCTTT | CSSQDPGVNTEAFF
few | - | TRBJ1-2 | TRBV12-5 | TGTGCTAGTGGTTTGTGGGGCTATGGCTACACCTTC | CASGLWGYGYTF
few | - | TRBJ1-1 | TRBV4-1 | TGCGCCAGCAGCGCGACCTACAACCCGGACACTGAAGCTTTCTTT | CASSATYNPDTEAFF
- | - | TRBJ1-4 | TRBV7-8 | TGTGCCAGCAGCTTAAGCTCAAAGGACCGTTTTTGGGAAAAACTGTTTTTT | CASSLSSKDRFWEKLFF
- | - | TRBJ1-2 | TRBV10-3 | TGTGCCAGCAGTTACTCCTTCGGGGACTTTAACTATGGCTACACCTTC | CASSYSFGDFNYGYTF
- | - | TRBJ1-3 | TRBV6-5 | TGTGCCGTACTGGGCAGGGCAAACACCATATATTTT | CAVLGRANTIYF
few | - | TRBJ2-2 | TRBV2 | TGTGCCAGCAGTGTTGCGTTATCGGGGGAGCTGTTTTTT | CASSVALSGELFF
- | - | TRBJ1-1 | TRBV4-3 | TGCGCCAGCAGCCAGGGGACCGCTGCGAACACTGAAGCTTTCTTT | CASSQGTAANTEAFF
few | - | TRBJ2-7 | TRBV5-1 | TGCGCCAGCAGCTTTGGGACTCACTCCTACGAGCAGTACTTC | CASSFGTHSYEQYF
few | TRBD1 | TRBJ2-5 | TRBV20-1 | TGCAGTGCGAGGGGACAGGGGGCAGACCAAGAGACCCAGTACTTC | CSARGQGADQETQYF
few | - | TRBJ2-5 | TRBV7-9 | TGTGCCAGCTCCTCCCGAGGGACCCAGTACTTC | CASSSRGTQYF
few | TRBD1 | TRBJ1-1 | TRBV11-1 | TGTGCCAGCAGCTTATTGACAGGGAGGAACACTGAAGCTTTCTTT | CASSLLTGRNTEAFF
- | - | TRBJ1-3 | TRBV7-2 | TGTGCCAGCAGTGCCACGGGCCCCGCGGACACCATATATTTT | CASSATGPADTIYF
few | - | TRBJ1-5 | TRBV6-6 | TGTGCCAGCAGTCCCCCTCATCGTGTGGCAGGCAATCAGCCCCAGCATTTT | CASSPPHRVAGNQPQHF
many | - | TRBJ1-1 | TRBV20-1 | TGCAGTGCTAGGTTCCGCGGTGAAGCTTTCTTT | CSARFRGEAFF
- | - | TRBJ1-1 | TRBV6-6 | TGTGCCAGCAGGGGCCTCGGGGCTGAAGCTTTCTTT | CASRGLGAEAFF
- | - | TRBJ1-6 | TRBV20-1 | TGCAGTGCTAGTGAAGGGGATGGAAGTTCACCCCTCCACTTT | CSASEGDGSSPLHF
many | - | TRBJ2-7 | TRBV7-2 | TGTGCCAGCAGCTTAGCGGTTCACGAGCAGTACTTC | CASSLAVHEQYF
- | - | TRBJ1-6 | TRBV20-1 | TGCAGTGCTAGAGATCAGGGTCAGTTCTATAATTCACCCCTCCACTTT | CSARDQGQFYNSPLHF
many | - | TRBJ1-2 | TRBV19 | TGTGCCAGTAGCGAAGGGGAACTTGGCTACACCTTC | CASSEGELGYTF
- | - | TRBJ2-7 | TRBV19 | TGTGCCAGCAGTTTAAGTAAGCACAGGGCCTACGAGCAGTACTTC | CASSLSKHRAYEQYF
- | TRBD2 | TRBJ2-7 | TRBV7-2 | TGTGCCAGCGGTGGGGGGGCGGCTAGCGGGAGCATCGAGCAGTACTTC | CASGGGAASGSIEQYF
- | - | TRBJ2-2 | TRBV20-1 | TGCAGTGCTCGGGGACAACCCACCGGGGAGCTGTTTTTT | CSARGQPTGELFF
- | - | TRBJ2-5 | TRBV25-1 | TGTGCCAGCAGGGGGACATCTCTGGAGGACCAGTACTTC | CASRGTSLEDQYF
- | - | TRBJ1-1 | TRBV6-2/TRBV6-3 | TGTGCCAGCAGGCCGGATCAATACACTGAAGCTTTCTTT | CASRPDQYTEAFF
many | - | TRBJ1-5 | TRBV7-8 | TGTGCCAGCAGCTCCGGGACGAATCAGCCCCAGCATTTT | CASSSGTNQPQHF
few | - | TRBJ2-7 | TRBV20-1 | TGCAGTGCTACCAACCCGGGACCGAACTACGAGCAGTACTTC | CSATNPGPNYEQYF
many | - | TRBJ1-2 | TRBV7-8 | TGTGCCAGCAGCTTAGCGCCGATGGGGACGTTAGCTAACTATGGCTACACCTTC | CASSLAPMGTLANYGYTF
- | - | TRBJ2-6 | TRBV7-3 | TGTGCCAGCAGCTTAACCGGTCCGGGACCTGGGGCCAACGTCCTGACTTTC | CASSLTGPGPGANVLTF
- | TRBD1 | TRBJ1-4 | TRBV5-1 | TGCGCCAGCAGCTTGCAGGGGGCAGGCGAAAAACTGTTTTTT | CASSLQGAGEKLFF
many | - | TRBJ2-7 | TRBV7-9 | TGTGCCAGCAGCTGGACGGAATCTTACGAGCAGTACTTC | CASSWTESYEQYF
many | TRBD1 | TRBJ1-2 | TRBV25-1 | TGTGCCAGTGGGACAGCTTGGAATGGCTACACCTTC | CASGTAWNGYTF
few | - | TRBJ2-6 | TRBV7-2 | TGTGCCAGCAGCCAGGGGGAGGGAACAGGGGCCAACGTCCTGACTTTC | CASSQGEGTGANVLTF
few | - | TRBJ2-7 | TRBV7-8 | TGTGCCAGCAGCTTAGGAGGACAGTTCCTTTCCGAGCAGTACTTC | CASSLGGQFLSEQYF
many | TRBD1 | TRBJ1-4 | TRBV7-6 | TGTGCCAGCAGCTTAACAGGGGTGGGAGAAAAACTGTTTTTT | CASSLTGVGEKLFF
few | - | TRBJ1-5 | TRBV7-9 | TGTGCCAGCAGCTTAGTTGGAGGCGGGTCGCCCCAGCATTTT | CASSLVGGGSPQHF
- | - | TRBJ1-5 | TRBV4-2 | TGTGCCAGCAGCCAAGAGGGCGGGCAAGATCAGCCCCAGCATTTT | CASSQEGGQDQPQHF
- | TRBD2 | TRBJ2-7 | TRBV9 | TGTGCCAGCAGTCCGAGCGGGAGTTATTCCTACGAGCAGTACTTC | CASSPSGSYSYEQYF
- | - | TRBJ2-6 | TRBV25-1 | TGTGCCAGCAGTTTCGACCCTGGGGCAGAATCCTCCACTCTCTCTGGGGCCAACGTCCTGACTTTC | CASSFDPGAESSTLSGANVLTF
- | - | TRBJ2-2 | TRBV7-9 | TGTGCCAGCAGCTTAGAGTTTCCGAAGGAGCTGTTTTTT | CASSLEFPKELFF
few | - | TRBJ1-2 | TRBV9 | TGTGCCAGCAGCGTAGGTGCCTACTATGGCTACACCTTC | CASSVGAYYGYTF
- | - | TRBJ2-2 | TRBV7-2 | TGTGCCAGCAGGATTGGCACCGGGGAGCTGTTTTTT | CASRIGTGELFF